Listed below are T cell receptor beta chains from one sample, sequenced in a study of Ad26.COV2.S vaccination and SARS-CoV-2 variants. Profiled with immunoSEQ multiplex PCR; TCRdb holds only in-frame clones, not every one. Of 400,000 to 500,000 clones listed, around 89% are singletons. The sequencing used peripheral blood, collected in a trial of Ad26.COV2.S vaccine versus placebo. These receptors all stem from a person between 18 and 65 years old who received the Ad26.COV2.S COVID-19 vaccine or a placebo. The CDR3 runs from the conserved cysteine through the conserved F or W. The order of the fields is J gene, V gene, clone size, CDR3 length, CDR3 protein. The size entry is marked missing in some rows and otherwise reads once, few, many or a size class.

J: TRBJ1-2; V: TRBV5-4; size: few; length: 15; CDR3: CASSSGGREGPGYTF
J: TRBJ1-5; V: TRBV5-1; size: few; length: 15; CDR3: CASSFGTGLDQPQHF
J: TRBJ1-3; V: TRBV2; size: few; length: 15; CDR3: CASSEEGQKLNTIYF
J: TRBJ2-7; V: TRBV7-8; size: .; length: 13; CDR3: CASTETSEDEQYF
J: TRBJ2-5; V: TRBV7-9; size: .; length: 11; CDR3: CASREEGTQYF
J: TRBJ2-7; V: TRBV30; size: once; length: 14; CDR3: CALQRGGTLYEQYF
J: TRBJ1-2; V: TRBV19; size: .; length: 15; CDR3: CASRIQGSANYGYTF
J: TRBJ1-1; V: TRBV7-2; size: .; length: 12; CDR3: CASSSQSSEAFF
J: TRBJ2-7; V: TRBV5-1; size: once; length: 12; CDR3: CASSTEGAGQYF
J: TRBJ1-2; V: TRBV2; size: .; length: 13; CDR3: CASRFSSNYGYTF
J: TRBJ2-1; V: TRBV29-1; size: .; length: 15; CDR3: CSVDPPGKGDNEQFF
J: TRBJ2-7; V: TRBV2; size: .; length: 15; CDR3: CASSGSTKPTEEQYF
J: TRBJ2-5; V: TRBV5-1; size: .; length: 14; CDR3: CPSSQRDGGETQYF
J: TRBJ1-1; V: TRBV2; size: few; length: 13; CDR3: CASKETGNPEAFF
J: TRBJ2-1; V: TRBV12-3/TRBV12-4; size: .; length: 12; CDR3: CASSLIRSEQFF
J: TRBJ2-7; V: TRBV6-5; size: .; length: 15; CDR3: CASSLVGTSSYEQYF
J: TRBJ1-5; V: TRBV2; size: .; length: 12; CDR3: CASSYSNQPQHF
J: TRBJ1-2; V: TRBV30; size: .; length: 14; CDR3: CAWSVLVDNRGYTF
J: TRBJ1-4; V: TRBV5-1; size: .; length: 15; CDR3: CASSLASTGNEKLFF
J: TRBJ1-1; V: TRBV11-2; size: .; length: 17; CDR3: CASIPNSRGVLGTEAFF
J: TRBJ1-6; V: TRBV14; size: .; length: 16; CDR3: CASNSQMSSYNSPLHF
J: TRBJ2-1; V: TRBV6-1; size: .; length: 16; CDR3: CASSGLAGGLNNEQFF
J: TRBJ1-5; V: TRBV6-5; size: .; length: 14; CDR3: CASSPGLGYQPQHF
J: TRBJ1-1; V: TRBV5-1; size: .; length: 15; CDR3: CASSFSLGLGTEAFF
J: TRBJ2-3; V: TRBV3-1/TRBV3-2; size: .; length: 14; CDR3: CASSQDAGTDTQYF
J: TRBJ2-1; V: TRBV13; size: .; length: 13; CDR3: CASSPTGYNEQFF
J: TRBJ1-2; V: TRBV6-5; size: .; length: 14; CDR3: CASSYTRTPSSYTF
J: TRBJ1-2; V: TRBV12-3/TRBV12-4; size: .; length: 13; CDR3: CASSLGGYYGYTF
J: TRBJ2-2; V: TRBV7-3; size: .; length: 13; CDR3: CASSLQGSGELFF
J: TRBJ1-1; V: TRBV18; size: .; length: 14; CDR3: CASSAGTANTEAFF
J: TRBJ2-7; V: TRBV28; size: .; length: 18; CDR3: CASSSYYLRQGNSYEQYF
J: TRBJ2-7; V: TRBV5-6; size: .; length: 12; CDR3: CASSSGGYEQYF
J: TRBJ2-3; V: TRBV27; size: .; length: 16; CDR3: CASSLISGAYQDTQYF
J: TRBJ1-1; V: TRBV5-6; size: .; length: 13; CDR3: CASSLIGTFEAFF
J: TRBJ2-2; V: TRBV27; size: .; length: 20; CDR3: CASSLSAYPRGLGVTGELFF
J: TRBJ1-1; V: TRBV6-5; size: .; length: 13; CDR3: CASSYSSNTEAFF
J: TRBJ1-3; V: TRBV15; size: .; length: 14; CDR3: CATRQTGGSDTIYF
J: TRBJ1-4; V: TRBV5-6; size: once; length: 15; CDR3: CASSLAVGQKTKLFF